One sample yielded the 21 T cell receptor beta chains listed below, sequenced in a study of T cells in Graves' hyperthyroidism and ophthalmopathy. Amplified TCR beta CDR3 regions came from RNA transcripts. The TCR CDR3 was amplified in a first-round RT-PCR using the HTBI primer set. TCRdb re-derived calls from the multiplex PCR reads in MiXCR, one entry per CDR3 protein. The sample lists hundreds of thousands of distinct CDR3 sequences, about 15% occurring once. Sequenced material: blood. These receptors were collected from a woman aged 30 to 39 with Graves' hyperthyroidism that later progressed to Graves' ophthalmopathy.

This clonotype was found many times. This chain joins TRBV11-2 and TRBJ1-2, with 11 nucleotides matching TRBD1. J lost 10 bases, V lost 0 bases, and 4 bases had no gene match. This CDR3 contains 14 residues. CDR1 is SGHAT, CDR2 FQNNGV, per germline. This chain's CDR3 is CASSLDGTGGSYTF. The CDR3 coding sequence is TGTGCCAGCAGCTTAGATGGGACAGGGGGATCCTACACCTTC.

This clonotype has a handful of counts. The V gene is TRBV30, the J gene TRBJ1-4, with 8 bases matching TRBD1. Germline V gives CDR1 GTSNPN, CDR2 SVGIG (reference sequence). The CDR3 is 14 residues long. Trimming took 0 bases from V and 7 from J; bases not matched to a gene: 4. Written as DNA, the CDR3 is TGTGCCTGGAGTGTCGGTCAGGGGGCTGAAAAACTGTTTTTT. It encodes CAWSVGQGAEKLFF.

This clonotype was seen repeatedly, ten times or more. The chain carries TRBV10-3 and TRBJ2-5; TRBD2 aligns across 9 bases. The ends lost 3 bases at V and 2 bases at J; junction bases unmatched: 10. The CDR3 sequence is 17 residues long. The germline CDR1 and CDR2 sequences are ENHRY and SYGVKD. CDR3 DNA sequence: TGTGCCATCAGTGAACGGTCTAGCGGGGATATACAAGAGACCCAGTACTTC. Translated, it gives CAISERSSGDIQETQYF.

The chain links TRBV15 to TRBJ2-3; D remains ambiguous. The CDR3 runs to 13 residues. Germline CDR1 is LNHNV and CDR2 is YYDKDF (reference sequence). V lost 3 bases, J lost 0 bases, and 4 bases lay in between. The CDR3 nucleotides read TGTGCCACCAGCAGGGACAGCACAGATACGCAGTATTTT. Its protein product is CATSRDSTDTQYF.

This clonotype came up many times. The chain links TRBV5-1 to TRBJ1-5, with unresolved D. The V end was cut by 4 bases, the J end by 0 bases, with 14 bases between. This CDR3 is 16 amino acids long. Germline values: CDR1 SGHRS, CDR2 YFSETQ. This chain's CDR3 is CASSPEGSASNQPQHF. CDR3 nucleotide sequence: TGCGCCAGCAGCCCGGAGGGATCGGCTAGCAATCAGCCCCAGCATTTT.

This clonotype was picked up many times. The rearrangement joins TRBV7-9 to TRBJ1-1; D remains ambiguous. The germline gives CDR1 SEHNR, CDR2 FQNEAQ (reference sequence). The CDR3 is 16 amino acids. Trimming stripped 1 base from V and 4 bases from J, with 16 bases between. The CDR3 protein is CASSLGVPTLVTEAFF. Here the CDR3 DNA reads TGTGCCAGCAGCTTAGGGGTACCGACCCTCGTCACTGAAGCTTTCTTT.

In its sample, this clonotype was seen many times. The chain recombines TRBV28 with TRBJ2-4, with a possible D match to TRBD1 (6 bases). The germline V gene has CDR1 MDHEN and CDR2 SYDVKM. The CDR3 loop spans 14 amino acids. V was shortened by 3 bases and J by 4 bases, with 10 bases between the two germline ends. CDR3 sequence: CASSFSGQKNIQYF. The CDR3 DNA sequence: TGTGCCAGCAGTTTCTCCGGACAGAAAAACATTCAGTACTTC.

The chain links TRBV30 to TRBJ1-2; D perhaps matches TRBD1 (5 bases). The V end lost 6 bases, the J end lost 6 bases, and 14 bases lay between the germline ends. CDR3 length equals 12 residues. In germline, CDR1 is GTSNPN, CDR2 SVGIG (reference sequence). The CDR3 nucleotides are TGTGCCTGCCAAGGCAGGGTCGATGGCTACACCTTC. Amino acid sequence: CACQGRVDGYTF.

Concerning this clonotype itself: An end of the junction differs from the germline gene, which may be a read error. This chain links TRBV10-3 with TRBJ1-6; perhaps TRBD1 as D (5 bases). Germline V gene data show CDR1 as ENHRY and CDR2 as SYGVKD. The CDR3 is 15 amino acids. The CDR3 loop is CAISEYEPRGSSLHF. Written as DNA, the CDR3 is TGTGCCATCAGTGAATACGAGCCTAGGGGTTCATCCCTCCACTTT.

This clonotype was detected ten times or more. The chain carries TRBV6-6 and TRBJ2-7, with TRBD2 identical over 8 bases. CDR3 size: 15 residues. Trimming at V came to 2 bases and at J to 5 bases, leaving 8 bases not matched to a gene. Germline CDR1 reads MNHNY; CDR2 reads SVGAGI (reference sequence). The CDR3 here is CASSYVERERDEQYF. DNA for the CDR3: TGTGCCAGCAGTTACGTTGAGCGGGAGAGGGACGAGCAGTACTTC.

This clonotype was observed at least ten times. The chain uses TRBV9 and TRBJ2-5; TRBD1 agrees at 8 bases. CDR1 SGDLS and CDR2 YYNGEE come from the germline V gene. The CDR3 extends over 13 amino acids. Losses at the gene ends were 7 bases for V and 4 bases for J; bases not matched to a gene: 6. CDR3 amino acids: CASATRGPETQYF. The CDR3 DNA sequence: TGTGCCAGCGCGACCAGGGGGCCAGAGACCCAGTACTTC.

As regards this clonotype: A read error may be the cause here, since a much bigger clone is one base away. The V gene is TRBV6-1, the J gene TRBJ1-5; TRBD1 might be the D (5 bases). Trimming pared 7 bases from V and 6 bases from J, leaving 13 bases between. The CDR3 runs to 13 residues. CDR1 and CDR2 from the germline V gene are MNHNS and SASEGT. CDR3 sequence (DNA): TGTGCCAGCACCCCGAGACAGTTTCAGCCCCAGCATTTT. Protein sequence: CASTPRQFQPQHF.

This clonotype was counted many times. This sequence joins TRBV27 and TRBJ1-1; 9 bases are a match to TRBD1. The CDR3 extends over 15 amino acids. CDR1 is MNHEY, CDR2 SMNVEV, per germline (reference sequence). Trimming removed 7 bases from V and 4 bases from J; junction bases left unmatched: 10. The CDR3 here is CASTSYRGQGTEAFF. The CDR3 DNA follows: TGTGCCAGCACGTCGTACAGGGGGCAAGGCACTGAAGCTTTCTTT.

This clonotype was seen at least ten times. The chain employs TRBV20-1 and TRBJ2-2; D might be TRBD2 (6 bases). The CDR3 contains 16 residues. V lost 1 base and J lost 1, with 13 bases in between. Germline CDR1 is DFQATT and CDR2 is SNEGSKA (reference sequence). DNA for the CDR3: TGCAGTGCTAGAGGGTACGCGGGAAGGAACACCGGGGAGCTGTTTTTT. Translating gives CSARGYAGRNTGELFF.

This chain joins TRBV6-1 and TRBJ2-1; D gene uncertain. V was pared by 0 bases and J by 3 bases, with 3 bases between. There are 13 residues in the CDR3. CDR1 and CDR2 (germline): MNHNS, SASEGT. The CDR3 coding sequence is TGTGCCAGCAGTGAAGCGAACTACAATGAGCAGTTCTTC. This translates into CASSEANYNEQFF.

This clonotype came up a few times. The rearrangement links TRBV7-9 to TRBJ1-2; tentative D call: TRBD1 (5 bases). V shed 3 bases and J shed 2 bases, with 10 bases lying between them. Germline CDR1 reads SEHNR; CDR2 reads FQNEAQ (reference sequence). The CDR3 is 14 residues long. Here the CDR3 reads CASSLATVNYGYTF. The CDR3 DNA is TGTGCCAGCAGCTTGGCGACAGTGAACTATGGCTACACCTTC.

J is TRBJ2-3 and V is TRBV30, with D tentatively TRBD1 (5 bases). Germline assignment: CDR1 GTSNPN and CDR2 SVGIG (reference sequence). Trimming shortened V by 2 bases and J by 2 bases, and 17 bases separated the two germline ends. CDR3 length equals 16 residues. CDR3 coding DNA: TGTGCCTGGAGTATGGGGCACTCGACCGACACAGATACGCAGTATTTT. This translates into CAWSMGHSTDTDTQYF. Filled out from reference TRBV30 and TRBJ2-3, the complete variable domain reads SQTIHQWPATLVQPVGSPLSLECTVEGTSNPNLYWYRQAAGRGLQLLFYSVGIGQISSEVPQNLSASRPQDRQFILSSKKLLLSDSGFYLCAWSMGHSTDTDTQYFGPGTRLTVL.

The CDR3 protein is CASSPGFGGGGFQYF. The CDR3 region has the DNA TGTGCCAGCAGCCCCGGATTCGGAGGGGGTGGGTTTCAGTACTTC. The genes are TRBV11-2 and TRBJ2-4; D assignment may be TRBD1 or TRBD2 (6 bases each). This CDR3 is 15 amino acids long. V gave up 5 bases and J gave up 11 bases, with 22 bases separating them. CDR1 is SGHAT and CDR2 is FQNNGV in the germline V gene.

The chain has TRBV27 and TRBJ2-1; 10 nucleotides align to TRBD2. The length of the CDR3 is 20 residues. From germline, CDR1 is MNHEY and CDR2 SMNVEV (reference sequence). V lost 10 bases to trimming and J lost 0 bases; unmatched junction nucleotides: 21. CDR3 amino acids: CATRTGTGTSALSSYNEQFF. The CDR3 DNA reads TGTGCCACAAGGACGGGCACCGGGACTAGCGCCTTGAGCTCCTACAATGAGCAGTTCTTC.

Ten or more counts support this clonotype. This chain links TRBV7-9 with TRBJ1-2; no reliable D call. Trimming cost V 5 bases and J 9 bases, with 10 bases left between them. Germline V gives CDR1 SEHNR, CDR2 FQNEAQ (reference sequence). CDR3 length equals 11 residues. The CDR3 sequence: CASSLSESYTF. The CDR3 coding sequence is TGTGCCAGCAGCCTCAGCGAGAGCTACACCTTC. Full variable domain (missing parts from reference TRBV7-9 and TRBJ1-2): DTGVSQNPRHKITKRGQNVTFRCDPISEHNRLYWYRQTLGQGPEFLTYFQNEAQLEKSRLLSDRFSAERPKGSFSTLEIQRTEQGDSAMYLCASSLSESYTFGSGTRLTVV.

This clonotype was found many times. The chain uses TRBV29-1 and TRBJ2-7, with 10 bases that match TRBD1. Trimming took 1 base from V and 3 from J; bases not matched to a gene: 3. The CDR3 is 14 amino acids. Per the germline V gene, CDR1 is SQVTM and CDR2 is ANQGSEA. The CDR3 bases are TGCAGCGTTGAAGCGGGGACAGGGGTCTACGAGCAGTACTTC. This codes for CSVEAGTGVYEQYF.